The clone carrying this TCR beta chain has just a few counts. Each gene name is a mouse one. The read gets to within 4 residues of the CDR3 end, and the germline J gene fills in the rest. Additional DNA sequences in this sample encode the identical CDR3. Germline V gives CDR1 NSHNY, CDR2 SYGAGN. The CDR3 is made up of 14 amino acids. Sequencing templates came from extracted RNA that was reverse transcribed into cDNA. The assay was immunoSEQ multiplex PCR, and TCRdb's table has in-frame clones only and misses some. There are 290,000 or so clones in the sample, none observed a single time. This sample was taken from a study of CD8+ T cells in alopecia areata. Background on the study: Female C3H/HeJ mice aged roughly 7-11 weeks received skin from approximately 6-12-month-old C3H/HeJ donors with spontaneous alopecia.

Researchers sorted pooled cutaneous lymph node cells on the basis of CD4, CD8alpha, NKG2D, NKG2ACE and other markers. The J gene is TRBJ2-1, the V gene TRBV13-1; 8 nucleotides agree with TRBD2. Sequencing input: CD4+ T cells sorted from a lymph node. The origin of this receptor is a C3H/HeJ mouse with alopecia areata. This strain has MHC haplotype H2-k. The CDR3 sequence is CASSDVLGGAEQFF. The part of the CDR3 DNA that was read is TGTGCCAGCAGTGATGTCCTGGGGGGAGCT.